This T cell receptor (beta chain) is drawn from a study of T cell changes during pregnancy in multiple sclerosis. The CDR3 runs to 15 residues. The V gene's germline CDR1 is KGHSH and CDR2 LQKENI. Unmatched junction bases numbered 4, after V lost 1 base and J lost 6 bases. Some clones are missing from TCRdb's copy, which holds only in-frame ones; the method was immunoSEQ multiplex PCR. The profile covers tens of thousands of clones, with about 91% appearing a single time and approximately 0.5% taken by the ten largest. The TCR comes from a female donor with multiple sclerosis, enrolled in a pregnancy study. The sequences come from CD4+ T cells from peripheral blood mononuclear cells, collected after pregnancy. The J gene is TRBJ2-2, the V gene TRBV18; TRBD1 aligns across 8 bases. CDR3 nucleotides: TGTGCCAGCTCACCACTAGGACAGGGCCCCGGGGAGCTGTTTTTT. It translates to CASSPLGQGPGELFF.